Shown below are 20 T cell receptor beta chains from a single sample sequenced in a study of shared clonotypes between healthy human individuals. Method: immunoSEQ multiplex PCR; TCRdb's copy keeps in-frame clones and lacks some. The table includes 600,000 to 750,000 clones, around 91% detected once. The sample was memory CD8+ T cells from PBMCs. The subset: CD45RO+ cells pooled with CCR7-negative TemRA cells. The receptors here all came from a man aged 18-30 years in good health. Some clones in this sample may be carry-over from other donors' samples.

The rearrangement uses TRBV19 and TRBJ1-2; maybe TRBD1 (6 bases). The germline V gene encodes CDR1 LNHDA and CDR2 SQIVND (reference sequence). The CDR3 totals 11 residues. V gave up 10 bases and J gave up 8 bases, with 14 bases separating them. The CDR3 is CATTWGAGYTF. The CDR3 coding sequence is TGTGCCACCACGTGGGGGGCCGGCTACACCTTC. Together with reference TRBV19 and TRBJ1-2, the CDR3 gives the full variable domain: DGGITQSPKYLFRKEGQNVTLSCEQNLNHDAMYWYRQDPGQGLRLIYYSQIVNDFQKGDIAEGYSVSREKKESFPLTVTSAQKNPTAFYLCATTWGAGYTFGSGTRLTVV.

This clone has just one count. The genes are TRBV2 and TRBJ2-3; TRBD2 agrees at 9 bases. Germline V gives CDR1 SNHLY, CDR2 FYNNEI. V was clipped by 6 bases and J by 4 bases; unmatched bases: 14. The CDR3 totals 17 residues. CDR3 protein: CASSGPSAGGRADTQYF. CDR3 nucleotides: TGTGCCAGCAGCGGGCCCTCAGCGGGAGGTCGGGCAGATACGCAGTATTTT. Looking up the rest from reference TRBV2 and TRBJ2-3 gives the full variable domain: EPEVTQTPSHQVTQMGQEVILRCVPISNHLYFYWYRQILGQKVEFLVSFYNNEISEKSEIFDDQFSVERPDGSNFTLKIRSTKLEDSAMYFCASSGPSAGGRADTQYFGPGTRLTVL.

V is TRBV28 and J is TRBJ2-3; TRBD2 matches at 8 bases. The junction had 22 bases not matched to a gene; V was cut back by 6 bases and J by 5 bases. This CDR3 comprises 19 residues. The germline CDR1 and CDR2 sequences are MDHEN and SYDVKM. The CDR3, as DNA: TGTGCCAGCAGCACAAGGACTAGCTTGACGGGAGGGCCAGGAGATACGCAGTATTTT. Residues: CASSTRTSLTGGPGDTQYF. The complete variable domain, with remaining parts taken from reference TRBV28 and TRBJ2-3, reads DVKVTQSSRYLVKRTGEKVFLECVQDMDHENMFWYRQDPGLGLRLIYFSYDVKMKEKGDIPEGYSVSREKKERFSLILESASTNQTSMYLCASSTRTSLTGGPGDTQYFGPGTRLTVL.

J is TRBJ1-1 and V is TRBV6-5; D is ambiguous. This CDR3 has 14 residues. V was cut by 0 bases and J by 5 bases, with 10 bases left in between. Germline assignment: CDR1 MNHEY and CDR2 SVGAGI. The CDR3 sequence: CASSYSRVWTEAFF. CDR3 coding DNA: TGTGCCAGCAGTTACTCGAGGGTATGGACTGAAGCTTTCTTT.

This clone was observed a single time. The V call is TRBV28, the J call TRBJ2-2, with D possibly being TRBD1 or TRBD2 (6 bases each). The CDR3 runs to 18 residues. V shed 2 bases and J shed 4 bases, with 20 bases lying between them. Germline CDR1 reads MDHEN; CDR2 reads SYDVKM. CDR3 sequence reads: CASSLLAGEAGATGELFF. Written as DNA, the CDR3 is TGTGCCAGCAGTTTACTAGCAGGGGAGGCAGGGGCCACCGGGGAGCTGTTTTTT. Using reference TRBV28 and TRBJ2-2 for the parts outside the CDR3, the full variable domain is DVKVTQSSRYLVKRTGEKVFLECVQDMDHENMFWYRQDPGLGLRLIYFSYDVKMKEKGDIPEGYSVSREKKERFSLILESASTNQTSMYLCASSLLAGEAGATGELFFGEGSRLTVL.

This clone was seen more than once but under ten times. This chain links TRBV7-6 with TRBJ2-7; D is perhaps TRBD1 or TRBD2 (5 bases each). Germline CDR1 reads SGHVS; CDR2 reads FNYEAQ. V lost 5 bases and J lost 2, with 10 bases in between. This CDR3 has 13 amino acids. CDR3 loop: CASSGDGTYEQYF. Here the CDR3 DNA reads TGTGCCAGCAGCGGGGACGGTACCTACGAGCAGTACTTC.

The chain couples TRBV28 to TRBJ1-2, with D uncertain. V lost 3 bases and J 4 bases, leaving 12 bases between the germline ends. The CDR3 runs 14 residues. The germline CDR1 and CDR2 sequences are MDHEN and SYDVKM. The CDR3 protein is CASSLPGVFYGYTF. The CDR3 coding sequence is TGTGCCAGCAGTTTGCCCGGGGTTTTCTATGGCTACACCTTC.

The chain carries TRBV27 and TRBJ2-1; perhaps TRBD1 as D (6 bases). The CDR3 is made up of 15 amino acids. Trimming took off 6 bases at V and 0 bases at J, with 12 bases between the two ends. The germline V gene encodes CDR1 MNHEY and CDR2 SMNVEV (reference sequence). The CDR3 region has the DNA TGTGCCAGCAGCATCGACAGGAGCTCCTACAATGAGCAGTTCTTC. This sequence encodes CASSIDRSSYNEQFF.

The rearrangement links TRBV6-9 to TRBJ1-4; possibly TRBD1 for D (5 bases). CDR3 length: 13 amino acids. V gave up 0 bases and J gave up 12 bases, with 11 bases separating them. The germline gives CDR1 MNHGY, CDR2 SVAAGI. Written as DNA, the CDR3 is TGTGCCAGCAGTTATTCGTTTCGGGGGGAACTGTTTTTT. Translation gives CASSYSFRGELFF.

As for this clone: The identical CDR3 is also encoded by other nucleotide sequences in the sample. V gene TRBV28 combines with J gene TRBJ2-7; TRBD2 matches at 10 bases. Germline lookup yields CDR1 MDHEN and CDR2 SYDVKM. The CDR3 loop spans 14 amino acids. The V segment lost 7 bases and the J segment 4 bases; nucleotides outside the gene matches: 7. The CDR3, as DNA: TGTGCCAGCAAACCGAGCGGGAGGGGGTACGAGCAGTACTTC. As protein: CASKPSGRGYEQYF.

CDR3 sequence reads: CSVGGTEALAKNIQYF. The CDR3, as DNA: TGCAGCGTTGGCGGGACAGAAGCCCTAGCCAAAAACATTCAGTACTTC. The chain uses TRBV29-1 and TRBJ2-4, with D perhaps TRBD1 (7 bases). CDR3 length: 16 residues. Germline CDR1 and CDR2: SQVTM and ANQGSEA. Trimming removed 4 bases from V and 0 bases from J, with 16 bases in between.

CDR3 in DNA: TGCAGCGTTGAAGATCTGGAGTGGGGAGATACGCAGTATTTT. Translating gives CSVEDLEWGDTQYF. The V and J genes are TRBV29-1 and TRBJ2-3; D ambiguous. Trimming left V 0 bases short and J 5 bases short, with 12 bases between. Germline V gene data show CDR1 as SQVTM and CDR2 as ANQGSEA. The CDR3 is 14 amino acids.

The rearrangement links TRBV19 to TRBJ1-1; a possible D gene is TRBD1 (5 bases). V shed 0 bases and J shed 1 base, with 15 bases lying between them. Germline CDR1 LNHDA, CDR2 SQIVND (reference sequence). CDR3 length: 17 residues. The CDR3 sequence: CASSIDRELFPNTEAFF. CDR3 coding DNA: TGTGCCAGTAGTATAGACAGGGAACTCTTCCCGAACACTGAAGCTTTCTTT.

This rearrangement joins TRBV7-9 to TRBJ2-1, with D maybe TRBD2 (6 bases). Germline CDR1 SEHNR, CDR2 FQNEAQ (reference sequence). Trimming took 3 bases from V and 6 from J, leaving 18 bases between them. This CDR3 region has 16 residues. CDR3 nucleotides: TGTGCCAGCAGCTTCCCGACTAGTGGCGAGTTCAATGAGCAGTTCTTC. This gives the protein CASSFPTSGEFNEQFF.

The CDR3 sequence is CSVRGWAVEGYTF. CDR3 DNA: TGCAGCGTTAGAGGTTGGGCAGTTGAGGGCTACACCTTC. The chain combines TRBV29-1 with TRBJ1-2; no firm D call. From germline, CDR1 is SQVTM and CDR2 ANQGSEA. The V and J ends lost 5 bases and 8 bases respectively, with 18 bases between them. The CDR3 is 13 amino acids.

In DNA, the CDR3 is TGTGCCAGCAGCCAGACTCCCTCCTACGAGCAGTACTTC. Translating gives CASSQTPSYEQYF. The V gene is TRBV6-6, the J gene TRBJ2-7; D is unclear. The CDR3 has 13 amino acids. Germline loops: CDR1 MNHNY, CDR2 SVGAGI (reference sequence). V was clipped by 6 bases and J by 0 bases, with 9 bases between them.

The V and J genes are TRBV28 and TRBJ2-5; 13 bases fit TRBD2. This CDR3 spans 21 amino acids. Per germline, CDR1 MDHEN and CDR2 SYDVKM. With 4 bases clipped from V and 1 base from J, the junction kept 18 bases outside the gene matches. The CDR3 spells CASSSHTASGTSGVGQETQYF. CDR3 DNA: TGTGCCAGCAGTTCCCATACGGCCTCTGGGACTAGCGGGGTGGGCCAAGAGACCCAGTACTTC.

CDR3: CASSQTGTSGPFYNEQFF. CDR3 bases: TGTGCCAGCAGCCAAACCGGGACTAGCGGGCCATTTTACAATGAGCAGTTCTTC. This chain links TRBV4-2 with TRBJ2-1; 12 nucleotides match TRBD2. This CDR3 comprises 18 residues. The germline gives CDR1 LGHNA, CDR2 YNFKEQ. Trimming at V came to 2 bases and at J to 4 bases, leaving 9 bases not matched to a gene.

The chain has TRBV7-9 and TRBJ1-1; 12 nucleotides align to TRBD1. Germline-derived CDR1 and CDR2 are SEHNR and FQNEAQ (reference sequence). The V and J ends lost 3 bases and 4 bases, in that order; junction bases with no gene match: 3. The CDR3 extends over 15 amino acids. This CDR3 is CASSLGQGAGTEAFF. CDR3 DNA: TGTGCCAGCAGCTTGGGACAGGGGGCGGGCACTGAAGCTTTCTTT.

J is TRBJ2-3 and V is TRBV6-5; 7 nucleotides line up with TRBD1. Germline V CDR1 and CDR2: MNHEY, SVGAGI. V was clipped by 0 bases and J by 2 bases; unmatched bases: 2. This CDR3 contains 15 residues. The CDR3 here is CASSYSDRLTDTQYF. The CDR3 DNA reads TGTGCCAGCAGTTACTCGGACAGGCTCACAGATACGCAGTATTTT.